The source of this TCR beta chain is a study of identical twins. Study results and limitations: Whereas memory repertoires showed no such difference, abundant cord blood beta clonotypes carried fewer insertions. For zero-insertion analyses, partial confounding could come from invariant MAIT and iNKT cells. Not following the same donors, the study drew its conclusions from cross-sectional statistical analysis. Models predicted less out-of-frame TCR alpha sharing in monozygotic twins than was found.

In TCRdb, the 5' RACE reads were re-called with MiXCR into one record per CDR3 protein. The sample holds 250,000 to 350,000 distinct CDR3 sequences, more than 6.5% seen once. This clonotype appeared a few times. As yet, its antigen is unknown. Separately, the same data were catalogued under a study of yellow fever vaccine responses in identical twins.

This receptor was obtained from a woman between 18 and 30 years old in good health. Sequences were obtained from memory (CD45RO+) T cells sorted from blood.

The CDR3 sequence: CASRRDMNNEQFF. The DNA for the CDR3 is TGTGCCAGCAGGCGGGATATGAACAATGAGCAGTTCTTC. The chain is built from TRBV2 and TRBJ2-1, with D perhaps TRBD2 (6 bases). Germline CDR1 reads SNHLY; CDR2 reads FYNNEI. V was clipped by 6 bases and J by 5 bases, with 11 bases between them. The CDR3 has 13 residues.